This T cell receptor (beta chain) was captured by sequencing in a study of T cells in Graves' hyperthyroidism and ophthalmopathy. The CDR3 regions of TCR beta were amplified from RNA transcripts. Primed by the HTBI set, a first-round RT-PCR was run on the TCR CDR3. MiXCR, applied by TCRdb to the multiplex PCR reads, yields one record per CDR3 protein. The sample holds hundreds of thousands of distinct CDR3 sequences, about 45% seen once. Per the germline V gene, CDR1 is SGDLS and CDR2 is YYNGEE. There are 15 residues in the CDR3. The J segment lost 2 bases and the V segment lost 4 bases, leaving 8 bases of the junction unmatched.

This receptor was taken from an adult man with Graves' disease, either hyperthyroidism or ophthalmopathy (not recorded which). The sample was peripheral blood or thyroid tissue (not recorded which). This chain links TRBV9 with TRBJ2-5, with 7 bases that match TRBD2. CDR3 amino acids: CASSHRLASQETQYF. DNA of the CDR3: TGTGCCAGCAGCCACCGACTAGCCTCACAAGAGACCCAGTACTTC.